A single sample gave rise to the 5 T cell receptor beta chains below, sequenced in a study of identical twins. TCRdb ran MiXCR on the 5' RACE reads and lists one entry per CDR3 protein. The data show roughly 770,000 distinct CDR3 sequences, about 20% seen once. This sample also appeared in a second study, on T cells expressing NK-cell markers.

The sequencing input was PBMCs. All receptors come from a woman aged 18 to 35 in good health.

This clonotype was seen many times. The chain carries TRBV12-3 or TRBV12-4 and TRBJ2-3; 7 nucleotides agree with TRBD2. Trimming removed 7 bases from V and 2 bases from J; junction bases left unmatched: 3. The CDR3 has 13 amino acids. The chain's CDR3 is CASKSGDTDTQYF. The CDR3 DNA reads as TGTGCCAGCAAAAGCGGGGACACAGATACGCAGTATTTT.

The J gene is TRBJ2-2, the V gene TRBV5-6; D not resolved. This CDR3 has 13 amino acids. Germline lookup yields CDR1 SGHDT and CDR2 YYEEEE. V lost 6 bases, J lost 1 base, and 7 bases lay in between. CDR3 residues: CASNILNTGELFF. The CDR3 coding sequence is TGTGCCAGCAACATCTTGAACACCGGGGAGCTGTTTTTT.

This clonotype occurred many times. The gene calls are TRBV7-2 and TRBJ2-7, with a tentative D call TRBD2 (5 bases). V gave up 6 bases and J gave up 0 bases, with 15 bases separating them. Germline V gene data show CDR1 as SGHTA and CDR2 as FQGNSA. There are 15 residues in the CDR3. The CDR3 DNA is TGTGCCAGCAGTAAGAATAGCGCTAGCTCCTACGAGCAGTACTTC. It specifies CASSKNSASSYEQYF.

The rearrangement links TRBV24-1 to TRBJ2-1; D may be TRBD2 (6 bases). Germline V gives CDR1 KGHDR, CDR2 SFDVKD. Trimming took off 4 bases at V and 8 bases at J, with 14 bases between the two ends. The length of the CDR3 is 14 residues. The CDR3 region is CATSEAGRRDEQFF. In DNA form, the CDR3 reads TGTGCCACCAGTGAGGCGGGACGACGAGATGAGCAGTTCTTC.

The chain has TRBV7-2 and TRBJ2-5; 8 positions agree with TRBD2. Germline V gene sequence: CDR1 SGHTA, CDR2 FQGNSA. The CDR3 contains 14 residues. Trimming removed 5 bases from V and 4 bases from J; junction bases left unmatched: 6. CDR3 sequence reads: CASSLSGISETQYF. The CDR3 coding sequence is TGTGCCAGCAGCCTTAGCGGGATTTCAGAGACCCAGTACTTC.